This T cell receptor beta chain was observed in a study of graft-versus-host responses after intestinal transplantation. The data were produced by immunoSEQ multiplex PCR, yet TCRdb's version contains in-frame clones alone and is incomplete. Of about 35,000 clones listed, around 94% are singletons. V was trimmed by 0 bases and J by 8 bases, leaving 7 bases between them. CDR3 size: 12 residues. In germline, CDR1 is MNHEY, CDR2 SMNVEV (reference sequence). The TCR comes from a human patient who received an intestinal transplant, so some T cells may come from the graft donor. Specimen: PBMCs, collected 16 days after intestinal transplant. The chain has TRBV27 and TRBJ1-2, with D maybe TRBD1 (5 bases). The CDR3 is CASSLSGVGYTF. DNA for the CDR3: TGTGCCAGCAGTTTATCGGGGGTGGGCTACACCTTC.